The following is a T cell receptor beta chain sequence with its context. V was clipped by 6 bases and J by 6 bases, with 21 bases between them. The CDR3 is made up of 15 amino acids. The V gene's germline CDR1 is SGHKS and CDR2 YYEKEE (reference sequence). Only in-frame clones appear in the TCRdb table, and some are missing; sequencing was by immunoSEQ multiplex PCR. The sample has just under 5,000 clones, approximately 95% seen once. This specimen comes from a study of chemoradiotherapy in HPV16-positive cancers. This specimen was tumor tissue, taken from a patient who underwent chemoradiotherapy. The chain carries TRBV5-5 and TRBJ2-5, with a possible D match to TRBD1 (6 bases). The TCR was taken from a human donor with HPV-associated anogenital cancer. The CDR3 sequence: CASMITGSVWKTQYF. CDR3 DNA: TGTGCCAGCATGATAACAGGGAGCGTTTGGAAGACCCAGTACTTC.